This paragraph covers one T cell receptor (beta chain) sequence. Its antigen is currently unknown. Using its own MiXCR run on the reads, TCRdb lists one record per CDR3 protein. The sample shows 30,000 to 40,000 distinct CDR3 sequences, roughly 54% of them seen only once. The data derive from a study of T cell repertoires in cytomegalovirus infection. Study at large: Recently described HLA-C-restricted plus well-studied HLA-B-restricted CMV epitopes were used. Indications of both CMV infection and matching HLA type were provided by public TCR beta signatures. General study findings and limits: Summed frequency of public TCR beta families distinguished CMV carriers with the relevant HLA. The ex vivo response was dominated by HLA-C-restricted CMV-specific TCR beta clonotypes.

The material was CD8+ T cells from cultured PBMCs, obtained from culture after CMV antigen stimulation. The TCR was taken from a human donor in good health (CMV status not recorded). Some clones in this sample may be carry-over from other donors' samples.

CDR3 nucleotides: TGTGCCAGCAGCCCTCCCATCTTACCACCCTCGACCTCTGGGGCCAACGTCCTGACTTTC. Translation gives CASSPPILPPSTSGANVLTF. The V call is TRBV11-2, the J call TRBJ2-6; D is undetermined. The CDR3 covers 20 residues. CDR1 is SGHAT and CDR2 is FQNNGV in the germline V gene. V was shortened by 5 bases and J by 0 bases, with 23 bases between the two germline ends. The full variable domain, with the rest looked up from reference TRBV11-2 and TRBJ2-6, is EAGVAQSPRYKIIEKRQSVAFWCNPISGHATLYWYQQILGQGPKLLIQFQNNGVVDDSQLPKDRFSAERLKGVDSTLKIQPAKLEDSAVYLCASSPPILPPSTSGANVLTFGAGSRLTVL.